This record concerns one T cell receptor beta chain sequence. Its antigen is unknown. Germline V gene lookup returns CDR1 KGHSH and CDR2 LQKENI. This CDR3 contains 14 residues. Between the trimmed V and J ends, which lost 3 bases and 1 base, there was a span of 9 bases. Documented time point: blood 4 weeks post-SBRT, at nephrectomy. Stated treatment: 15 Gy SBRT to primary tumor, nephrectomy 4 weeks later. Nephrectomy followed 15 Gy stereotactic body radiation by 4 weeks. The tumor was a clear cell renal cell carcinoma. This sample is drawn from a study of radiation and T cells in renal cell carcinoma. General study results and limits: Baseline intratumoral clonotype presence is unknown without pretreatment biopsies.

Repertoires were generated with immunoSEQ multiplex PCR, while TCRdb's copy carries only in-frame clones and drops some. The table includes about 86,000 clones, around four fifths detected once. The J gene is TRBJ1-1, the V gene TRBV18; perhaps TRBD1 as D (5 bases). This TCR was recovered from a middle-aged man with renal cell carcinoma. The source material was blood, sampled from a patient whose treatment included radiotherapy and nephrectomy. This chain's CDR3 is CASSPSGENTEAFF. The CDR3 DNA sequence: TGTGCCAGCTCACCTTCGGGGGAGAACACTGAAGCTTTCTTT.